These T cell receptor beta chains were read from a single sample in a study of T cell changes during pregnancy in multiple sclerosis. Assay used: immunoSEQ multiplex PCR; TCRdb lists only in-frame clones, some missing. The sample includes some 110,000 clones, 80% to 95% of them seen just once. Sequences were derived from peripheral blood, sampled in the third trimester of pregnancy. Every receptor here comes from a female donor with multiple sclerosis, enrolled in a pregnancy study. Both conserved end residues are part of each CDR3. Each record gives: D gene, J gene, clone size, V gene, CDR3 protein, CDR3 DNA. The D gene is left open where the match is weak. Some rows mark clone size as missing; the rest say once, few, many or name a class of expanded clone.

-,TRBJ1-2,once,TRBV20-1,CSARSERAPIF,TGCAGTGCACGTTCGGAGCGGGCGCCGATCTTC
-,TRBJ1-3,-,TRBV29-1,CSGHGSSGNTIYF,TGCAGCGGACACGGTAGCTCTGGAAACACCATATATTTT
-,TRBJ2-7,-,TRBV5-4,CASSFRDEQYF,TGTGCCAGCAGCTTCAGGGACGAGCAGTACTTC
TRBD1,TRBJ1-1,-,TRBV5-1,CASSLRTGGDTEAFF,TGCGCCAGCAGCCTACGGACAGGGGGGGACACTGAAGCTTTCTTT
TRBD1,TRBJ1-2,-,TRBV14,CASSMGQADGYTF,TGTGCCAGCAGTATGGGACAGGCGGATGGCTACACCTTC
TRBD2,TRBJ2-3,-,TRBV28,CASSLARLADFSYTQYF,TGTGCCAGCAGTTTAGCCCGACTAGCGGACTTTTCGTATACGCAGTATTTT
-,TRBJ2-3,-,TRBV30,CAWSPGSDTQYF,TGTGCCTGGAGCCCAGGGTCGGATACGCAGTATTTT
TRBD2,TRBJ2-1,-,TRBV7-9,CASSITSGGRGEQFF,TGTGCCAGCAGCATAACTAGCGGGGGAAGGGGTGAGCAGTTCTTC
TRBD1,TRBJ1-1,-,TRBV6-1,CASSGDRNTEAFF,TGTGCCAGCAGTGGGGACAGGAACACTGAAGCTTTCTTT
-,TRBJ2-1,-,TRBV6-5,CASSPSRQGGEFF,TGTGCCAGCAGTCCCTCCCGACAGGGAGGTGAGTTCTTC
-,TRBJ2-1,once,TRBV6-1,CASSKRLDSYNEQFF,TGTGCCAGCAGTAAGCGGTTAGACTCCTACAATGAGCAGTTCTTC
TRBD1,TRBJ1-2,-,TRBV5-1,CASSSTGGDGYTF,TGCGCCAGCAGCTCAACAGGGGGCGATGGCTACACCTTC
TRBD1,TRBJ1-1,many,TRBV2,CASKGDRDTEAFF,TGTGCCAGCAAGGGGGACAGGGACACTGAAGCTTTCTTT
-,TRBJ2-1,-,TRBV19,CASSIRADEQFF,TGTGCCAGTAGTATCAGGGCGGATGAGCAGTTCTTC
TRBD1,TRBJ2-3,-,TRBV2,CATHRDRTTDTQYF,TGTGCCACTCACCGGGACAGGACCACAGATACGCAGTATTTT
TRBD1,TRBJ2-1,-,TRBV11-2,CASSPPNFGQGYEQFF,TGTGCCAGCAGCCCCCCTAATTTCGGACAGGGCTATGAGCAGTTCTTC
TRBD2,TRBJ2-1,-,TRBV27,CASSLLRTSGSTYNEQFF,TGTGCCAGCAGTTTATTAAGGACTAGCGGGAGTACCTACAATGAGCAGTTCTTC
-,TRBJ2-1,-,TRBV5-6,CASSFAQYTYNEQFF,TGTGCCAGCAGCTTTGCACAGTACACCTACAATGAGCAGTTCTTC
TRBD2,TRBJ2-7,-,TRBV10-2,CASTGIGLAGGYSYEQYF,TGCGCCAGCACGGGTATTGGGCTAGCGGGAGGATACTCCTACGAGCAGTACTTC
-,TRBJ2-7,-,TRBV15,CATSRDYYEQYF,TGTGCCACCAGCAGAGATTATTACGAGCAGTACTTC
-,TRBJ2-1,-,TRBV11-3,CASSLGAEYNEQFF,TGTGCCAGCAGCTTAGGAGCGGAATACAATGAGCAGTTCTTC
TRBD1,TRBJ2-6,-,TRBV7-6,CASRDRGPLSGANVLTF,TGTGCCAGCAGGGACAGGGGGCCCTTATCTGGGGCCAACGTCCTGACTTTC
-,TRBJ2-3,-,TRBV2,CASKSDYVADTQYF,TGTGCCAGCAAATCGGACTATGTCGCAGATACGCAGTATTTT
-,TRBJ1-3,-,TRBV7-8,CASSLDGGSGNTIYF,TGTGCCAGCAGCTTAGACGGGGGATCTGGAAACACCATATATTTT
TRBD2,TRBJ2-7,-,TRBV6-5,CASSYLLASGSHEQYF,TGTGCCAGCAGTTACCTCCTCGCTAGCGGGAGCCACGAGCAGTACTTC
TRBD1,TRBJ1-1,-,TRBV4-2,CASSQVGGSDRVGTEAFF,TGTGCCAGCAGCCAAGTAGGAGGGAGCGACAGGGTGGGCACTGAAGCTTTCTTT
-,TRBJ2-3,few,TRBV30,CAWSVTGDTQYF,TGTGCCTGGAGTGTCACAGGAGATACGCAGTATTTT
TRBD2,TRBJ2-7,-,TRBV9,CASGSGRAWEQYF,TGTGCCAGTGGGAGCGGGAGGGCCTGGGAGCAGTACTTC
TRBD1,TRBJ1-5,-,TRBV19,CASTWTGSGQPQHF,TGTGCCAGTACATGGACAGGGAGTGGTCAGCCCCAGCATTTT
-,TRBJ2-7,-,TRBV30,CAWSFQLKPAYEQYF,TGTGCCTGGAGTTTCCAATTAAAACCCGCATACGAGCAGTACTTC
-,TRBJ2-3,-,TRBV5-1,CASSPQGGPAGTQYF,TGCGCCAGCAGCCCCCAGGGGGGACCCGCCGGTACGCAGTATTTT
TRBD2,TRBJ2-5,-,TRBV6-1,CASSEWLAGGEQETQYF,TGTGCCAGCAGTGAATGGCTGGCGGGAGGGGAGCAGGAGACCCAGTACTTC
TRBD1,TRBJ1-2,-,TRBV5-1,CASSLVGGQGKGYTF,TGCGCCAGCAGCCTTGTGGGTGGACAGGGGAAGGGCTACACCTTC
-,TRBJ1-2,-,TRBV5-1,CASSFEVQAGGGYTF,TGCGCCAGCAGCTTTGAAGTCCAAGCTGGAGGCGGCTACACCTTC
TRBD2,TRBJ2-7,-,TRBV7-2,CASSLAGGTSDSEQYF,TGTGCCAGCAGCTTAGCGGGCGGGACTAGCGATAGCGAGCAGTACTTC
TRBD2,TRBJ2-2,-,TRBV30,CAWSSGGATGELFF,TGTGCCTGGAGCTCCGGGGGGGCTACCGGGGAGCTGTTTTTT
-,TRBJ1-2,-,TRBV14,CASSQESIYGYTF,TGTGCCAGCAGCCAAGAATCCATCTATGGCTACACCTTC
-,TRBJ2-1,once,TRBV5-1,CASSSLKSGPGNEQFF,TGCGCCAGCAGCTCCCTGAAAAGCGGGCCTGGGAATGAGCAGTTCTTC
-,TRBJ2-3,-,TRBV9,CASSGGESTDTQYF,TGTGCCAGCAGTGGCGGGGAGAGCACAGATACGCAGTATTTT
-,TRBJ2-2,-,TRBV9,CASSVSGQMVTGELFF,TGTGCCAGCAGCGTTTCCGGACAGATGGTCACCGGGGAGCTGTTTTTT
-,TRBJ2-7,-,TRBV6-1,CASSVAPSYEQYF,TGTGCCAGCAGTGTGGCTCCGTCCTACGAGCAGTACTTC
-,TRBJ2-1,-,TRBV19,CASSIGAHSSYNEQFF,TGTGCCAGTAGTATTGGGGCGCATAGCTCCTACAATGAGCAGTTCTTC
TRBD2,TRBJ2-2,-,TRBV5-6,CASSLERGAYTGELFF,TGTGCCAGCAGCTTGGAGCGGGGGGCCTACACCGGGGAGCTGTTTTTT
-,TRBJ2-7,-,TRBV2,CASSADLNYEQYF,TGTGCCAGCAGCGCGGACTTAAACTACGAGCAGTACTTC
TRBD1,TRBJ2-1,once,TRBV11-1,CASSPRDRRYNEQFF,TGTGCCAGCAGCCCCCGGGACAGGAGGTACAATGAGCAGTTCTTC
TRBD1,TRBJ2-7,-,TRBV18,CASSSNRGEGQYF,TGTGCCAGCTCATCTAACAGGGGTGAGGGGCAGTACTTC
-,TRBJ2-2,-,TRBV7-7,CASSRGTDVNTGELFF,TGTGCCAGCAGCCGCGGGACAGATGTGAACACCGGGGAGCTGTTTTTT
TRBD1,TRBJ1-4,-,TRBV2,CASRTGAGNEKLFF,TGTGCCAGTCGGACAGGGGCGGGGAATGAAAAACTGTTTTTT